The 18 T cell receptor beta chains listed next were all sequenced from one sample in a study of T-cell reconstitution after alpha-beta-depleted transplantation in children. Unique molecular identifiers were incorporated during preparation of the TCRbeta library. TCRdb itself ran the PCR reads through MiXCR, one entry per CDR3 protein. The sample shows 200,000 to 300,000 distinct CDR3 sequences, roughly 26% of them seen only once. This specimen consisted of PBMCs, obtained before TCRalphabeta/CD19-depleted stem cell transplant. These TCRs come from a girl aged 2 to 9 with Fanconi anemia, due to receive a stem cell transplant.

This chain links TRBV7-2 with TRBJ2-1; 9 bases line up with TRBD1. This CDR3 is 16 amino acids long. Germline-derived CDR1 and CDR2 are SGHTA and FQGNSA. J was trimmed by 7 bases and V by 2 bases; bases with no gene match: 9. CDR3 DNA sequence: TGTGCCAGCAGCTTACCGAACAGGGGGCGAGGGAATGAGCAGTTCTTC. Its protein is CASSLPNRGRGNEQFF.

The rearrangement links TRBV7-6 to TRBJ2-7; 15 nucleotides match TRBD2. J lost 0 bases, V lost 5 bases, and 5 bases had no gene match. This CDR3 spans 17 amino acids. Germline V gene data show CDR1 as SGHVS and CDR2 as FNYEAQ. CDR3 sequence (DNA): TGTGCCAGCAGCCGAGGACTAGCGGGAGGGACCTCCTACGAGCAGTACTTC. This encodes CASSRGLAGGTSYEQYF. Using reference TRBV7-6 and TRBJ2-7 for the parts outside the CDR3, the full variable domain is GAGVSQSPRYKVTKRGQDVALRCDPISGHVSLYWYRQALGQGPEFLTYFNYEAQQDKSGLPNDRFSAERPEGSISTLTIQRTEQRDSAMYRCASSRGLAGGTSYEQYFGPGTRLTVT.

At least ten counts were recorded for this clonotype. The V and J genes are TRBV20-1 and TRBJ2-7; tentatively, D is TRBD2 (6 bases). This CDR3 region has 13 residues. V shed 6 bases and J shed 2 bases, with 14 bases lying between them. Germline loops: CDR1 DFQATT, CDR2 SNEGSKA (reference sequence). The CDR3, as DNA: TGCAGTGCGATCCTAGCGCGCGCCTACGAGCAGTACTTC. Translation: CSAILARAYEQYF.

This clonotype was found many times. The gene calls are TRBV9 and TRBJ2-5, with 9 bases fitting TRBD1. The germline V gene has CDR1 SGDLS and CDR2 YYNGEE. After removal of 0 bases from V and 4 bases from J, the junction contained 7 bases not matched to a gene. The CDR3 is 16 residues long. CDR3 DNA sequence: TGTGCCAGCAGCGTAGGATGGGGACAGGGTGGAGAGACCCAGTACTTC. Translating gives CASSVGWGQGGETQYF. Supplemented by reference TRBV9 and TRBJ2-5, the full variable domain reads DSGVTQTPKHLITATGQRVTLRCSPRSGDLSVYWYQQSLDQGLQFLIQYYNGEERAKGNILERFSAQQFPDLHSELNLSSLELGDSALYFCASSVGWGQGGETQYFGPGTRLLVL.

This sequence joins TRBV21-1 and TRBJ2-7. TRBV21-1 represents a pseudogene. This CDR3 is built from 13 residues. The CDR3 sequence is CASSKASTYEQYF. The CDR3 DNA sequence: TGTGCCAGCAGCAAAGCTAGTACCTACGAGCAGTACTTC.

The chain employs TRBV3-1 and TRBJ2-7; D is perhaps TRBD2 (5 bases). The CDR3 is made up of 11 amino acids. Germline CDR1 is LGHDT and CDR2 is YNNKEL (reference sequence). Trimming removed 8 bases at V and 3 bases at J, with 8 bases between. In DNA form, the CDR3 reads TGTGCCAGCGGACTCAGCTACGAGCAGTACTTC. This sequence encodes CASGLSYEQYF.

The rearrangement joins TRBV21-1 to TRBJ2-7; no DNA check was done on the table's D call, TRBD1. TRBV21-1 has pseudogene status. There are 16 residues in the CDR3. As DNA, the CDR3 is TGTGCCAACAGCAAAGTGAATGGACAGGGACCTTACGAGCAGTACTTC. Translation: CANSKVNGQGPYEQYF.

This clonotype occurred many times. In DNA form, the CDR3 reads TGCAGCGTGAACAGGGACGCCGGGGAGCTGTTTTTT. Translation: CSVNRDAGELFF. J is TRBJ2-2 and V is TRBV29-1; TRBD1 is a possible D gene (6 bases). CDR3 length: 12 residues. Germline loops: CDR1 SQVTM, CDR2 ANQGSEA. The ends were cut back, 6 bases at V and 6 bases at J, with 11 bases in the middle.

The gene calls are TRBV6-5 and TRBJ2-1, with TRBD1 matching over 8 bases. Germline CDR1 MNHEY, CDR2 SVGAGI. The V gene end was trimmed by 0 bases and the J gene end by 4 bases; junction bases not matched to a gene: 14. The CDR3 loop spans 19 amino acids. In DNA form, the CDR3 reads TGTGCCAGCAGTTACTCGAACCCATCCTGGACAGGGATGTACAATGAGCAGTTCTTC. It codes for CASSYSNPSWTGMYNEQFF.

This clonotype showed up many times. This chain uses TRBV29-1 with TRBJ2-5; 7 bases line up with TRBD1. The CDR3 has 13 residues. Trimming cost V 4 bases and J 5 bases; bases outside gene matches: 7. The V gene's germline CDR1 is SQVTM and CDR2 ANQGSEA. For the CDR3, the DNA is TGCAGCGTTGGGCACAGGGGCGGGGAGACCCAGTACTTC. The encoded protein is CSVGHRGGETQYF.

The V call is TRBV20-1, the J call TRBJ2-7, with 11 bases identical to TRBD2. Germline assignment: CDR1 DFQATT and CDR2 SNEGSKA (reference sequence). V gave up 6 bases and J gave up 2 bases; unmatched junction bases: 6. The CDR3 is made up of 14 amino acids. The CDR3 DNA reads TGCAGTGCGCCTAGCGGGAGGTCTGCCTACGAGCAGTACTTC. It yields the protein CSAPSGRSAYEQYF.

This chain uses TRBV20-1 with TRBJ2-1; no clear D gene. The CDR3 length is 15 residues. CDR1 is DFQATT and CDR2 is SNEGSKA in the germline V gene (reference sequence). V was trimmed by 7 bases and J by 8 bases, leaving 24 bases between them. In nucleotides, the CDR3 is TGCAGTGGGTGGGTTAGGTGGGGTATTGTCGATGAGCAGTTCTTC. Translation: CSGWVRWGIVDEQFF.

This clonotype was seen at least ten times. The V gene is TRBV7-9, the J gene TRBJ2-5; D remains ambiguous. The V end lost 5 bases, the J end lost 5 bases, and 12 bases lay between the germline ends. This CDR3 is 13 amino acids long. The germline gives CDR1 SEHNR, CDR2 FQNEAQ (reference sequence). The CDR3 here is CASSGDEAETQYF. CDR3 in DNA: TGTGCCAGCAGCGGGGATGAGGCGGAGACCCAGTACTTC.

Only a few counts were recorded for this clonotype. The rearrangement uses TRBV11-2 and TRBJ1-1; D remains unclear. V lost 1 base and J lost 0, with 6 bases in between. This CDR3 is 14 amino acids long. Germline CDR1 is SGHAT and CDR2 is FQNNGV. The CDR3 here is CASSLGAMNTEAFF. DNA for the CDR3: TGTGCCAGCAGCTTAGGGGCAATGAACACTGAAGCTTTCTTT.

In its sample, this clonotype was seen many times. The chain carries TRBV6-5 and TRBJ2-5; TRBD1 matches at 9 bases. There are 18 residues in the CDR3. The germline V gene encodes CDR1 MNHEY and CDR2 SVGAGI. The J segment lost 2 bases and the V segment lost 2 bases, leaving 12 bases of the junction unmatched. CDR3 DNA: TGTGCCAGCAGTTACGTAACTCCCGGACAGGGGTGGCAAGAGACCCAGTACTTC. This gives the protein CASSYVTPGQGWQETQYF.

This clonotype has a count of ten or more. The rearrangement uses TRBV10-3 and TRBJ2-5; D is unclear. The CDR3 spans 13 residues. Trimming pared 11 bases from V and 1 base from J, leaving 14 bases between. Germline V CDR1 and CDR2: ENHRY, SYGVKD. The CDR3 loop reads CASGPSTQETQYF. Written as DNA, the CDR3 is TGTGCCTCCGGTCCGAGTACCCAAGAGACCCAGTACTTC.

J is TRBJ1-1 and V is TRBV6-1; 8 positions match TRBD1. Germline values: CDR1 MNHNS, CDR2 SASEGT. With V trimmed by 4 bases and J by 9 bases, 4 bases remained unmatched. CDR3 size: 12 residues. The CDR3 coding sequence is TGTGCCAGCAGTGTACGACAGGGGAAAGCTTTCTTT. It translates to CASSVRQGKAFF.

The CDR3 DNA is TGCGCCAGCAGTGAGACAGCAAGCTCCTACAATGAGCAGTTCTTC. Protein sequence: CASSETASSYNEQFF. The chain links TRBV10-1 to TRBJ2-1, with no clear D. CDR1 is WNHNN and CDR2 is SYGVQD in the germline V gene (reference sequence). V was pared by 2 bases and J by 0 bases, with 8 bases between. The CDR3 is made up of 15 amino acids.